The 27 T cell receptor beta chains listed next were all sequenced from one sample in a study of identical twins. TCRdb processed the 5' RACE reads anew with MiXCR; each CDR3 protein has one entry. This sample yields approximately 600,000 distinct CDR3 sequences, of which less than 9% are seen a single time; roughly 1.5% belongs to the top ten. The same sample was also used in a study of yellow fever vaccine responses in identical twins.

Sequences were obtained from PBMCs. These receptors originate from a woman aged 18-35 years in good health.

The chain uses TRBV5-5 and TRBJ2-5; TRBD2 matches at 14 bases. This CDR3 contains 17 residues. Germline CDR1 reads SGHKS; CDR2 reads YYEKEE (reference sequence). V lost 4 bases to trimming and J lost 0 bases; unmatched junction nucleotides: 5. The CDR3 nucleotides are TGTGCCAGCAGCACGGGACTAGCGGGGGAAAACCAAGAGACCCAGTACTTC. Encoded protein: CASSTGLAGENQETQYF.

This clonotype was counted ten times or more. This sequence joins TRBV5-1 and TRBJ1-2; D is undetermined. The CDR3 has 14 amino acids. The germline V and J ends were trimmed by 0 bases and 3 bases, with 9 bases remaining between them. Germline V gives CDR1 SGHRS, CDR2 YFSETQ. The CDR3 DNA follows: TGCGCCAGCAGCTTGGGTTTGGTGGACTATGGCTACACCTTC. Protein sequence: CASSLGLVDYGYTF.

The V and J genes are TRBV5-1 and TRBJ2-1; 9 nucleotides line up with TRBD2. The length of the CDR3 is 15 residues. From germline, CDR1 is SGHRS and CDR2 YFSETQ. Germline trimming cut 8 bases from V and 5 bases from J; bases unmatched to any gene: 11. The CDR3 region is CASASASGTHNEQFF. In DNA form, the CDR3 reads TGCGCCAGTGCCTCGGCTAGCGGGACCCACAATGAGCAGTTCTTC.

The gene calls are TRBV20-1 and TRBJ2-1; 12 bases match TRBD2. The junction had 10 bases not matched to a gene; V was cut back by 1 base and J by 3 bases. The length of the CDR3 is 18 residues. CDR1 and CDR2 (germline): DFQATT, SNEGSKA (reference sequence). The CDR3 DNA sequence: TGCAGTGCTAGAGGCGAGACTAGCGGGAGCTTGAACTACAATGAGCAGTTCTTC. It encodes CSARGETSGSLNYNEQFF.

There are a few counts of this clonotype. The rearrangement joins TRBV28 to TRBJ2-5; D gene unclear. V was cut by 5 bases and J by 2 bases, with 6 bases left in between. This CDR3 is built from 12 residues. Germline V lookup: CDR1 MDHEN, CDR2 SYDVKM. The CDR3 coding sequence is TGTGCCAGCAGTGCCCCACAAGAGACCCAGTACTTC. It is translated as CASSAPQETQYF.

This clonotype was counted ten times or more. This chain joins TRBV12-3 or TRBV12-4 and TRBJ2-7; D is uncertain. This CDR3 region has 11 residues. The V end was cut by 6 bases, the J end by 4 bases, with 7 bases between. The CDR3 coding sequence is TGTGCCAGCAGCCGCGATTACGAGCAGTACTTC. It translates to CASSRDYEQYF.

V gene TRBV15 combines with J gene TRBJ2-4; TRBD2 matches 11 bases. Germline loops: CDR1 LNHNV, CDR2 YYDKDF (reference sequence). The CDR3 has 16 amino acids. Germline trimming cut 1 base from V and 4 bases from J; bases unmatched to any gene: 3. CDR3 loop: CATSRGTSGSKNIQYF. CDR3 DNA: TGTGCCACCAGCAGAGGGACTAGCGGGTCGAAAAACATTCAGTACTTC.

This clonotype appeared a few times. A much larger clone sits a single nucleotide away, making a read error possible. J is TRBJ2-5 and V is TRBV11-2; D is undetermined. The V gene lost 3 bases and the J gene lost 2 bases, with 7 bases spanning the gap. The CDR3 runs 13 residues. Germline V CDR1 and CDR2: SGHAT, FQNNGV. CDR3 region: CASSFVQQETQYF. Here the CDR3 DNA reads TGTGCCAGCAGCTTTGTACAGCAAGAGACCCAGTACTTC.

This clonotype was seen more than once but under ten times. This chain connects TRBV6-1 to TRBJ2-7; no firm D call. CDR3 length equals 14 residues. The V gene's germline CDR1 is MNHNS and CDR2 SASEGT. Deletions cut 7 bases from V and 2 bases from J, with 15 bases between. The chain's CDR3 is CASNLLGSAYEQYF. DNA of the CDR3: TGTGCCAGCAATCTATTAGGGTCTGCCTACGAGCAGTACTTC.

This clonotype was picked up a small number of times. The gene calls are TRBV19 and TRBJ2-1, with 10 positions matching TRBD2. With V trimmed by 10 bases and J by 7 bases, 7 bases remained unmatched. Germline V lookup: CDR1 LNHDA, CDR2 SQIVND (reference sequence). This CDR3 is built from 13 residues. The CDR3 DNA sequence: TGTGCCACGGCCAGCGGGGGGGCGAATGAGCAGTTCTTC. Residues: CATASGGANEQFF. Together with reference TRBV19 and TRBJ2-1, the CDR3 gives the full variable domain: DGGITQSPKYLFRKEGQNVTLSCEQNLNHDAMYWYRQDPGQGLRLIYYSQIVNDFQKGDIAEGYSVSREKKESFPLTVTSAQKNPTAFYLCATASGGANEQFFGPGTRLTVL.

The V call is TRBV11-2, the J call TRBJ2-3; TRBD1 is a possible D gene (6 bases). Germline V gene sequence: CDR1 SGHAT, CDR2 FQNNGV. This CDR3 contains 18 residues. Trimming removed 2 bases from V and 5 bases from J, with 23 bases in between. The CDR3 DNA reads TGTGCCAGCAGCTTACCCCTGATAGGACAGCTTCGGGGAGATACGCAGTATTTT. Translation: CASSLPLIGQLRGDTQYF. The full variable domain, in which reference TRBV11-2 and TRBJ2-3 provide the parts outside the CDR3, is EAGVAQSPRYKIIEKRQSVAFWCNPISGHATLYWYQQILGQGPKLLIQFQNNGVVDDSQLPKDRFSAERLKGVDSTLKIQPAKLEDSAVYLCASSLPLIGQLRGDTQYFGPGTRLTVL.

This clonotype was seen at least ten times. The chain combines TRBV6-1 with TRBJ1-2, with 7 bases that match TRBD1. The CDR3 is 15 amino acids. Per the germline V gene, CDR1 is MNHNS and CDR2 is SASEGT. The junction had 12 bases not matched to a gene; V was cut back by 5 bases and J by 6 bases. CDR3 bases: TGTGCCAGCAGTCTTACGGCGACAGGGCCGGATGGCTACACCTTC. This translates into CASSLTATGPDGYTF.

At least ten counts were recorded for this clonotype. The rearrangement uses TRBV6-1 and TRBJ1-1; D unclear. The CDR3 runs 14 residues. The germline CDR1 and CDR2 sequences are MNHNS and SASEGT. Trimming removed 6 bases at V and 2 bases at J, with 13 bases between. This chain's CDR3 is CASSLKTGNTEAFF. The CDR3 nucleotides are TGTGCCAGCAGCCTAAAGACGGGAAACACTGAAGCTTTCTTT.

At least ten counts were recorded for this clonotype. This chain connects TRBV7-9 to TRBJ2-7; the D is unclear. Germline V gene lookup returns CDR1 SEHNR and CDR2 FQNEAQ (reference sequence). The CDR3 has 13 residues. Trimming left V 4 bases short and J 3 bases short, with 10 bases between. The chain's CDR3 is CASSSPWDYEQYF. The CDR3 bases are TGTGCCAGCAGCTCACCTTGGGACTACGAGCAGTACTTC. Full variable domain (outside the CDR3, taken from reference TRBV7-9 and TRBJ2-7): DTGVSQNPRHKITKRGQNVTFRCDPISEHNRLYWYRQTLGQGPEFLTYFQNEAQLEKSRLLSDRFSAERPKGSFSTLEIQRTEQGDSAMYLCASSSPWDYEQYFGPGTRLTVT.

About this clonotype: A much larger clone sits a single nucleotide away, making a read error possible. The gene calls are TRBV20-1 and TRBJ2-1; 11 bases are a match to TRBD2. Germline V lookup: CDR1 DFQATT, CDR2 SNEGSKA (reference sequence). This CDR3 comprises 14 residues. V gave up 6 bases and J gave up 3 bases; unmatched junction bases: 4. DNA of the CDR3: TGCAGTGCCGTCCTAGCGGGGGGCTACAATGAGCAGTTCTTC. Protein product: CSAVLAGGYNEQFF.

This clonotype was seen more than once but under ten times. V is TRBV29-1 and J is TRBJ2-6; tentative D call: TRBD2 (5 bases). Germline V gives CDR1 SQVTM, CDR2 ANQGSEA. The CDR3 sequence is 15 residues long. Trimming pared 6 bases from V and 0 bases from J, leaving 12 bases between. The CDR3 DNA sequence: TGCAGCGTCCCCAGAGGAGGCTCTGGGGCCAACGTCCTGACTTTC. Translation gives CSVPRGGSGANVLTF.

This sequence joins TRBV20-1 and TRBJ2-3, with a weak D call TRBD2 (5 bases). This CDR3 region has 15 residues. From germline, CDR1 is DFQATT and CDR2 SNEGSKA (reference sequence). The germline V and J ends were trimmed by 3 bases and 4 bases, with 17 bases remaining between them. The CDR3, as DNA: TGCAGTGCTAGCCGTCCCGGGAAATTCGCAGATACGCAGTATTTT. This codes for CSASRPGKFADTQYF.

This clonotype has ten or more counts. This chain links TRBV12-3 or TRBV12-4 with TRBJ1-5, with unresolved D. V lost 6 bases and J 4 bases, leaving 10 bases between the germline ends. The CDR3 is made up of 13 amino acids. Here the CDR3 DNA reads TGTGCCAGCAGCCCTTGGGGAAATCAGCCCCAGCATTTT. As protein: CASSPWGNQPQHF.

The table lists this clonotype with many counts. This chain connects TRBV2 to TRBJ1-1; D gene ambiguous. This CDR3 contains 13 residues. With 6 bases removed from V and 4 bases from J, the gap between germline ends came to 12 bases. From germline, CDR1 is SNHLY and CDR2 FYNNEI. In DNA form, the CDR3 reads TGTGCCAGCAGAAAAGAAAGCGGCACTGAAGCTTTCTTT. Its translation is CASRKESGTEAFF.

This clonotype was observed a few times. The V call is TRBV28, the J call TRBJ2-4; D not resolved. The V gene's germline CDR1 is MDHEN and CDR2 SYDVKM. The V and J ends lost 2 bases and 0 bases respectively, with 14 bases between them. The CDR3 totals 17 residues. The DNA of the CDR3 is TGTGCCAGCAGTTTAGGGGTAGGGCCATCAGCCAAAAACATTCAGTACTTC. Encoded protein: CASSLGVGPSAKNIQYF.

The genes are TRBV2 and TRBJ2-1, with TRBD1 as a possible D gene (6 bases). V lost 7 bases to trimming and J lost 5 bases, with 12 bases between them. The CDR3 totals 13 residues. Germline V gene sequence: CDR1 SNHLY, CDR2 FYNNEI. The CDR3 loop reads CASNLQGNNEQFF. The CDR3, as DNA: TGTGCCAGCAACCTACAGGGTAACAATGAGCAGTTCTTC.

This clonotype has a count of ten or more. Here the CDR3 reads CAISFRQGDEQFF. The CDR3 nucleotides read TGTGCCATCAGTTTCCGGCAGGGAGATGAGCAGTTCTTC. The chain uses TRBV10-3 and TRBJ2-1, with D possibly being TRBD1 or TRBD2 (5 bases each). The ends were cut back, 5 bases at V and 8 bases at J, with 13 bases in the middle. Looked up from germline, CDR1 is ENHRY and CDR2 is SYGVKD. The CDR3 has 13 residues.

This clonotype was observed a few times. For the CDR3, the DNA is TGTGCCAGCAGCGGACAGGGGGGAAACACCATATATTTT. It encodes CASSGQGGNTIYF. V and J are TRBV12-3 or TRBV12-4 and TRBJ1-3, with 9 bases identical to TRBD1. There are 13 residues in the CDR3. V was clipped by 6 bases and J by 4 bases; unmatched bases: 1.

This chain links TRBV5-1 with TRBJ2-1, with 11 bases aligning to TRBD2. This CDR3 is 16 amino acids long. Germline assignment: CDR1 SGHRS and CDR2 YFSETQ. V lost 4 bases, J lost 2 bases, and 5 bases stayed unmatched. DNA for the CDR3: TGCGCCAGCAGCCAATCGACTAGCGGGGCCTACAATGAGCAGTTCTTC. Translated: CASSQSTSGAYNEQFF.

This clonotype was observed a few times. J is TRBJ1-5 and V is TRBV28; a possible D gene is TRBD1 (5 bases). CDR3 size: 15 residues. The germline V gene has CDR1 MDHEN and CDR2 SYDVKM. The germline V and J ends were trimmed by 4 bases and 1 base, with 11 bases remaining between them. CDR3 in DNA: TGTGCCAGCAGTTCCCCAGGGAGGAGCAATCAGCCCCAGCATTTT. It encodes CASSSPGRSNQPQHF.

CDR3 loop: CASSPARGGHYGYTF. As DNA, the CDR3 is TGTGCCAGCAGCCCCGCACGAGGGGGCCACTATGGCTACACCTTC. V is TRBV9 and J is TRBJ1-2; TRBD1 agrees at 7 bases. V gave up 4 bases and J gave up 3 bases; unmatched junction bases: 9. The CDR3 sequence is 15 residues long. Germline V lookup: CDR1 SGDLS, CDR2 YYNGEE.

This clonotype has more than one count but fewer than ten. This chain links TRBV2 with TRBJ2-2; 9 nucleotides agree with TRBD2. V trimming: 5 bases; J trimming: 6 bases; junction bases outside the gene matches: 7. The CDR3 covers 15 residues. Germline CDR1 SNHLY, CDR2 FYNNEI. The CDR3 DNA sequence: TGTGCCAGCAGTACTTCTAGCGGGGTGCCCGGGGAGCTGTTTTTT. Its protein product is CASSTSSGVPGELFF. The full variable domain, completed using reference TRBV2 and TRBJ2-2, is EPEVTQTPSHQVTQMGQEVILRCVPISNHLYFYWYRQILGQKVEFLVSFYNNEISEKSEIFDDQFSVERPDGSNFTLKIRSTKLEDSAMYFCASSTSSGVPGELFFGEGSRLTVL.